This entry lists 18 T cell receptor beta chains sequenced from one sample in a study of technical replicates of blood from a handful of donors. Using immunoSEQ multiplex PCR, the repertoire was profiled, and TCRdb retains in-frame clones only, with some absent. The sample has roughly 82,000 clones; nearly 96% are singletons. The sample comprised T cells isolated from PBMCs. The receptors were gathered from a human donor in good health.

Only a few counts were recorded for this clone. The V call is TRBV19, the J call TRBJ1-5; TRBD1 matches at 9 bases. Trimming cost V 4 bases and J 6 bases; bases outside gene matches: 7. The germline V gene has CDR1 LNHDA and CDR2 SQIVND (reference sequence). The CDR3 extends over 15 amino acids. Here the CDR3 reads CASSTETGGSQPQHF. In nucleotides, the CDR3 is TGTGCCAGTAGTACGGAGACAGGGGGGAGTCAGCCCCAGCATTTT.

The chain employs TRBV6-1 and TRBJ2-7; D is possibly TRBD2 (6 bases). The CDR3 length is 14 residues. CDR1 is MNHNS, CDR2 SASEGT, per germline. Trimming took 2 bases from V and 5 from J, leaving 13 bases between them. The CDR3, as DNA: TGTGCCAGCAGTGAAATGGGGGGTCCCAACGAGCAGTACTTC. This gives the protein CASSEMGGPNEQYF.

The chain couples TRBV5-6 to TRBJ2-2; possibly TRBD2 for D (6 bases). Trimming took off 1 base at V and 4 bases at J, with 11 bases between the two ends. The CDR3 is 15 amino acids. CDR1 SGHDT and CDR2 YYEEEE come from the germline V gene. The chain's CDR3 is CASSLWLEGTGELFF. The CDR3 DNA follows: TGTGCCAGCAGCTTGTGGTTGGAGGGCACCGGGGAGCTGTTTTTT.

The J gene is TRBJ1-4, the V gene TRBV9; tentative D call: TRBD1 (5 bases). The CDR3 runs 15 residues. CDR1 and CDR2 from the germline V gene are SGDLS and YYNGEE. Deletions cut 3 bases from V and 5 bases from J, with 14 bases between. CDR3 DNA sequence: TGTGCCAGCAGCGGCTACGGGGGGGGGAATGAAAAACTGTTTTTT. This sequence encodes CASSGYGGGNEKLFF. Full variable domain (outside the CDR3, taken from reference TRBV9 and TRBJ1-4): DSGVTQTPKHLITATGQRVTLRCSPRSGDLSVYWYQQSLDQGLQFLIQYYNGEERAKGNILERFSAQQFPDLHSELNLSSLELGDSALYFCASSGYGGGNEKLFFGSGTQLSVL.

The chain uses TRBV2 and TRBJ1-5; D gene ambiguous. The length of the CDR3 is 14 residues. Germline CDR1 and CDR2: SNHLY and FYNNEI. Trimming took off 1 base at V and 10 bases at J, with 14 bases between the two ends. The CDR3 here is CASSEVIISGPQHF. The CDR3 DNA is TGTGCCAGCAGTGAAGTTATAATATCAGGACCCCAGCATTTT.

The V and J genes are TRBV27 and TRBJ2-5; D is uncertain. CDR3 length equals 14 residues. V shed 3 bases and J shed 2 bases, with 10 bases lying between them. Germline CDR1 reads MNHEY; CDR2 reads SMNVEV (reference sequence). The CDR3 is CASSFRGTQETQYF. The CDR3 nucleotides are TGTGCCAGCAGTTTTAGAGGAACACAAGAGACCCAGTACTTC.

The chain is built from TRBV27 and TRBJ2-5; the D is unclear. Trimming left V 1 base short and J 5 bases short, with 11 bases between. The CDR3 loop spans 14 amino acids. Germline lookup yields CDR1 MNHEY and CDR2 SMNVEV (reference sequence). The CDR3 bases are TGTGCCAGCAGTTTATTTCTCGGTACGGAGACCCAGTACTTC. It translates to CASSLFLGTETQYF.

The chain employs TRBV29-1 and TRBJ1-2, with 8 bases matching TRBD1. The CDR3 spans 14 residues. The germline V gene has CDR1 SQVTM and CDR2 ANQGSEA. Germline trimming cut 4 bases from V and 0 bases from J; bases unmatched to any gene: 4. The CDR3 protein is CSVGTGRANYGYTF. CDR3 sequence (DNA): TGCAGCGTTGGGACAGGGCGAGCTAACTATGGCTACACCTTC.

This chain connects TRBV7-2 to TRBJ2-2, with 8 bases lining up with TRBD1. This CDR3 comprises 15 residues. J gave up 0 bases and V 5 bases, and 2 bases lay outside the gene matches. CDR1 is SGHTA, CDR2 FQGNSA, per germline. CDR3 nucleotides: TGTGCCAGCAGCCCAGGGGGCGCGAACACCGGGGAGCTGTTTTTT. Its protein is CASSPGGANTGELFF.

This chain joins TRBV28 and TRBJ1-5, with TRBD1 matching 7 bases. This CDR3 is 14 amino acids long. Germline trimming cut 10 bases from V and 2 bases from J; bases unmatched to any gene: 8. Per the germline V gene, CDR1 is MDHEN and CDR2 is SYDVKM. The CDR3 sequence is CAIRGATGNQPQHF. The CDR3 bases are TGTGCCATCAGGGGGGCAACGGGCAATCAGCCCCAGCATTTT.

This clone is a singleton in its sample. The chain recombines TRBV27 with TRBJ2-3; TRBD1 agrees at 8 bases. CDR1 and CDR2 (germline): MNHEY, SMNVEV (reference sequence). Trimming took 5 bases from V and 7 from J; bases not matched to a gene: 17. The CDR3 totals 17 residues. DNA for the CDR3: TGTGCCAGCAGTCGGGATGCCGGGACAGGAGAACACAATACGCAGTATTTT. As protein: CASSRDAGTGEHNTQYF.

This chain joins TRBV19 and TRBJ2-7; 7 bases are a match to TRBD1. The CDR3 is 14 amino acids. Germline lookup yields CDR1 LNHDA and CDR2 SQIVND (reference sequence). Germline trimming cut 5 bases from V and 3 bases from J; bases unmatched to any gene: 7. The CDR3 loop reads CASSVTGVSYEQYF. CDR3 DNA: TGTGCCAGTAGTGTTACAGGGGTGAGCTACGAGCAGTACTTC. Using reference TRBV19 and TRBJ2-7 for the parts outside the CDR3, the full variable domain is DGGITQSPKYLFRKEGQNVTLSCEQNLNHDAMYWYRQDPGQGLRLIYYSQIVNDFQKGDIAEGYSVSREKKESFPLTVTSAQKNPTAFYLCASSVTGVSYEQYFGPGTRLTVT.

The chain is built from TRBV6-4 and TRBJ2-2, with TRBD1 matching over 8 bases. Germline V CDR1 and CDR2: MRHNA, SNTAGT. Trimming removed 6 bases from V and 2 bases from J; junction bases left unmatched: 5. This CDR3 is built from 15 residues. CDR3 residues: CASRRTGSNTGELFF. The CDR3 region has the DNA TGTGCCAGCAGGAGGACAGGGTCCAACACCGGGGAGCTGTTTTTT.

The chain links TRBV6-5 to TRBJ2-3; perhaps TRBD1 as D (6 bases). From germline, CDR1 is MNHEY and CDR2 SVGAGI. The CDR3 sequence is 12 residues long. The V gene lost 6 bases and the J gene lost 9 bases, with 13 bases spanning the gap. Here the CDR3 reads CASSSADSTQYF. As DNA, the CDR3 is TGTGCCAGCAGCAGCGCGGACAGCACGCAGTATTTT.

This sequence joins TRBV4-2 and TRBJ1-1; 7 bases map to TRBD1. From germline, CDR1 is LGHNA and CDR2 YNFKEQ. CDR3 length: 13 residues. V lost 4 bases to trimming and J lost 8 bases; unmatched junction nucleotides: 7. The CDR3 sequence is CASSPTTGDEAFF. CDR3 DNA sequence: TGTGCCAGCAGCCCTACCACAGGGGACGAAGCTTTCTTT.

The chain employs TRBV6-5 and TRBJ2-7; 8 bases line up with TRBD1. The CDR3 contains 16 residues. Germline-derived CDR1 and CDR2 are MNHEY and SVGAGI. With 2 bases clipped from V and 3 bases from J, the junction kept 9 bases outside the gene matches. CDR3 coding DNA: TGTGCCAGCAGTTACCTCGCCGGGACAGGATTCTACGAGCAGTACTTC. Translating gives CASSYLAGTGFYEQYF.

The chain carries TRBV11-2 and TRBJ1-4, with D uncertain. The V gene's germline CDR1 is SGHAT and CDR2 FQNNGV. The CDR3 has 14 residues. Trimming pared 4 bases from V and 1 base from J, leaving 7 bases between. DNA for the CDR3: TGTGCCAGCAGCTACGGTGTAACTAATGAAAAACTGTTTTTT. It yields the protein CASSYGVTNEKLFF.

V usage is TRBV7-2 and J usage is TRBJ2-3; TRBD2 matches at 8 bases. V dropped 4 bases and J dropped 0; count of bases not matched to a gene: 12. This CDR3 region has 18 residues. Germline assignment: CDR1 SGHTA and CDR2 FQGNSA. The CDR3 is CASSSNLLAVASTDTQYF. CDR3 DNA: TGTGCCAGCAGCTCTAACCTACTAGCGGTCGCTAGCACAGATACGCAGTATTTT.